The rows below give T cell receptor beta chains drawn from one sample of a study of cytomegalovirus exposure and HLA in healthy donors. Profiled with immunoSEQ multiplex PCR; TCRdb holds only in-frame clones, not every one. Of about 42,000 clones detected, about 50% appear once; the ten largest clones hold roughly an eighth. Sequencing was done on a sample of PBMCs. These receptor sequences come from a human donor in good health. Each CDR3 is given with its conserved first and last residue. D genes are given only for firm matches. The size entry is marked missing in some rows and otherwise reads once, few, many or a size class.

CDR3aa	CDR3nt	d_gene	v_gene	j_gene	abundance
CASSQRTLAGARDTQYF	TGCGCCAGCAGCCAGAGGACGCTAGCGGGGGCCAGGGATACGCAGTATTTT	TRBD2	TRBV4-3	TRBJ2-3	few
CASSLVNSYNEQFF	TGTGCCAGCAGCTTAGTGAACTCTTACAATGAGCAGTTCTTC	NA	TRBV7-2	TRBJ2-1	NA
CASSVWGAVSSYNEQFF	TGTGCCAGCAGCGTTTGGGGCGCGGTTAGCTCCTACAATGAGCAGTTCTTC	NA	TRBV9	TRBJ2-1	few
CASRGRTGTEAFF	TGTGCCAGCAGGGGCCGTACCGGCACTGAAGCTTTCTTT	NA	TRBV28	TRBJ1-1	few
CASSLGQGASIYNEQFF	TGTGCCAGCAGCTTAGGGCAGGGGGCTAGTATCTACAATGAGCAGTTCTTC	TRBD1	TRBV7-9	TRBJ2-1	NA
CASSKDRYTEAFF	TGTGCCAGCAGTAAAGACAGGTACACTGAAGCTTTCTTT	NA	TRBV7-9	TRBJ1-1	NA
CASSLAGESSYEQYF	TGTGCCAGTAGCCTGGCGGGGGAATCATCCTACGAGCAGTACTTC	TRBD2	TRBV19	TRBJ2-7	few
CASGPRLAGGINEQFF	TGTGCCAGCGGGCCTAGGCTAGCGGGGGGGATAAATGAGCAGTTCTTC	TRBD2	TRBV7-2	TRBJ2-1	NA
CASSLVGPSGGKETQYF	TGTGCCAGCAGCTTAGTTGGCCCTAGTGGGGGGAAAGAGACCCAGTACTTC	NA	TRBV7-8	TRBJ2-5	NA
CACGDSHSGANVLTF	TGTGCCTGTGGGGACAGCCACTCTGGGGCCAACGTCCTGACTTTC	TRBD1	TRBV5-6	TRBJ2-6	NA
CASSQDPLVGGEQYF	TGCGCCAGCAGCCAAGATCCCCTTGTGGGGGGCGAGCAGTACTTC	NA	TRBV4-3	TRBJ2-7	once
CASSRTGARRGGELFF	TGTGCCAGCAGCCGCACAGGGGCCCGGCGAGGCGGGGAGCTGTTTTTT	TRBD1	TRBV7-8	TRBJ2-2	few
CASSLSGVTGELFF	TGTGCCAGCAGTTTATCAGGGGTAACCGGGGAGCTGTTTTTT	NA	TRBV27	TRBJ2-2	NA
CAISLNSPHYEQYF	TGTGCCATCAGTTTAAATAGTCCTCACTACGAGCAGTACTTC	NA	TRBV10-3	TRBJ2-7	NA
CSAAFSGGVKTQYF	TGCAGCGCCGCCTTTAGCGGGGGGGTGAAGACCCAGTACTTC	TRBD2	TRBV29-1	TRBJ2-5	NA
CASRDIALAKNIQYF	TGTGCCAGCAGAGACATCGCGCTAGCCAAAAACATTCAGTACTTC	NA	TRBV6-5	TRBJ2-4	NA
CASSSSRTDVGDTQYF	TGTGCCAGCAGTTCCTCGAGGACTGACGTTGGGGATACGCAGTATTTT	NA	TRBV28	TRBJ2-3	few
CASSLPGTSGGLRNEQFF	TGTGCCAGCAGTTTACCCGGGACTAGCGGGGGGCTCAGGAATGAGCAGTTCTTC	TRBD2	TRBV28	TRBJ2-1	NA
CASSLFERARGGGYTF	TGTGCCAGCAGCCTCTTTGAGAGGGCCAGAGGAGGAGGCTACACCTTC	NA	TRBV28	TRBJ1-2	NA
CASAGGVPGNTIYF	TGTGCCAGCGCTGGGGGGGTTCCTGGAAACACCATATATTTT	NA	TRBV4-2	TRBJ1-3	once
CSVAGGYRGYGYTF	TGCAGCGTAGCGGGGGGGTACAGGGGCTATGGCTACACCTTC	TRBD1	TRBV29-1	TRBJ1-2	few
CASNREVTDTQYF	TGTGCCAGCAACCGGGAGGTCACAGATACGCAGTATTTT	TRBD2	TRBV2	TRBJ2-3	NA